Presented here are 21 T cell receptor beta chains from one specimen sequenced in a study of OX40 agonist ivuxolimab in advanced cancers. Here immunoSEQ multiplex PCR was the method, and the copy in TCRdb shows in-frame clones only, minus some. Of about 54,000 clones listed, 70% to 90% were seen once; the top ten hold around 1.3%. This specimen was CD4+ or CD8+ T cells sorted from blood, taken in a trial of the OX40 agonist ivuxolimab. The receptors come from an adult with an advanced solid tumor such as melanoma, head and neck, liver or kidney cancer.

The chain combines TRBV6-5 with TRBJ1-1; D is perhaps TRBD1 (6 bases). Trimming pared 5 bases from V and 11 bases from J, leaving 21 bases between. This CDR3 comprises 14 residues. CDR1 and CDR2 (germline): MNHEY, SVGAGI. The CDR3 sequence is CASSPPGGVRGAFF. The CDR3 nucleotides are TGTGCCAGCAGTCCGCCGGGGGGAGTGAGGGGGGCTTTCTTT.

The chain is built from TRBV29-1 and TRBJ1-3, with TRBD1 identical over 7 bases. After removal of 6 bases from V and 4 bases from J, the junction contained 3 bases not matched to a gene. Looked up from germline, CDR1 is SQVTM and CDR2 is ANQGSEA. The CDR3 contains 12 residues. The CDR3 DNA reads as TGCAGCGTAGGGGGACAGGGAAACACCATATATTTT. Amino acid sequence: CSVGGQGNTIYF.

V gene TRBV19 combines with J gene TRBJ1-1, with D perhaps matching TRBD1 (5 bases). The CDR3 extends over 13 amino acids. Germline assignment: CDR1 LNHDA and CDR2 SQIVND (reference sequence). V lost 6 bases and J lost 1, with 9 bases in between. DNA of the CDR3: TGTGCCAGTAGGCCGAGGGGGAACACTGAAGCTTTCTTT. Its protein product is CASRPRGNTEAFF.

The CDR3 spells CASSPSQGGLFF. In DNA form, the CDR3 reads TGTGCCAGCAGTCCATCCCAGGGCGGGCTGTTTTTT. This chain connects TRBV6-5 to TRBJ2-2; a possible D gene is TRBD1 (5 bases). CDR1 and CDR2 (germline): MNHEY, SVGAGI. The CDR3 is made up of 12 amino acids. The ends were cut back, 5 bases at V and 13 bases at J, with 14 bases in the middle.

This clone was seen just once. This chain uses TRBV19 with TRBJ2-2; D possibly corresponds to TRBD1 (7 bases). Trimming cost V 5 bases and J 4 bases, with 29 bases left between them. Germline CDR1 reads LNHDA; CDR2 reads SQIVND (reference sequence). This CDR3 is 20 amino acids long. CDR3 sequence reads: CASSGGGFGGGEAGTGELFF. DNA of the CDR3: TGTGCCAGTAGTGGGGGCGGCTTTGGAGGGGGCGAAGCGGGCACCGGGGAGCTGTTTTTT.

The CDR3, as DNA: TGTGCCAGCGCACTAGTAAACTGGGGCACAGATACGCAGTATTTT. Translating it yields CASALVNWGTDTQYF. This rearrangement joins TRBV28 to TRBJ2-3; D is possibly TRBD2 (5 bases). Between the trimmed V and J ends, which lost 8 bases and 1 base, there was a span of 16 bases. CDR1 is MDHEN, CDR2 SYDVKM, per germline. CDR3 length: 15 residues.

This clone was seen only once. J is TRBJ2-1 and V is TRBV7-9, with D possibly matching TRBD2 (6 bases). This CDR3 region has 17 residues. Trimming took 0 bases from V and 3 from J, leaving 15 bases between them. Looked up from germline, CDR1 is SEHNR and CDR2 is FQNEAQ (reference sequence). CDR3 DNA: TGTGCCAGCAGCTTAGCCCTTTTGGGGGGAGGCTACAATGAGCAGTTCTTC. Encoded protein: CASSLALLGGGYNEQFF.

This chain uses TRBV5-4 with TRBJ2-5, with D perhaps TRBD1 (6 bases). The germline V gene has CDR1 SGHNT and CDR2 YYREEE (reference sequence). This CDR3 contains 14 residues. V dropped 2 bases and J dropped 2 bases, with 10 bases sitting between them. DNA of the CDR3: TGTGCCAGCAGCTTATGGACAGCTCAAGAGACCCAGTACTTC. Its translation is CASSLWTAQETQYF.

This rearrangement joins TRBV4-1 to TRBJ2-3; D may be TRBD1 or TRBD2 (7 bases each). CDR1 and CDR2 (germline): MGHRA, YSYEKL. The CDR3 totals 19 residues. Between the trimmed V and J ends, which lost 1 base and 0 bases, there was a span of 20 bases. CDR3 loop: CASSQGDSGVETSTDTQYF. CDR3 DNA sequence: TGCGCCAGCAGCCAAGGGGACAGCGGGGTTGAGACTAGCACAGATACGCAGTATTTT.

The chain uses TRBV19 and TRBJ1-1; no reliable D call. Germline V CDR1 and CDR2: LNHDA, SQIVND (reference sequence). V was pared by 7 bases and J by 1 base, with 7 bases between. The CDR3 totals 12 residues. The CDR3, as DNA: TGTGCCAGTATTGGGAGGAACACTGAAGCTTTCTTT. Translation: CASIGRNTEAFF.

This clone was counted only a few times. V gene TRBV4-1 combines with J gene TRBJ2-3, with 14 nucleotides matching TRBD2. The V gene end was trimmed by 4 bases and the J gene end by 4 bases; junction bases not matched to a gene: 7. CDR1 MGHRA and CDR2 YSYEKL come from the germline V gene. This CDR3 region has 17 residues. CDR3 coding DNA: TGCGCCAGCAGCCGGGGGGGACTAGCGGGAGTTTCAGATACGCAGTATTTT. Translation: CASSRGGLAGVSDTQYF.

The chain links TRBV10-1 to TRBJ1-5; no reliable D call. V lost 3 bases and J 2 bases, leaving 11 bases between the germline ends. Germline V CDR1 and CDR2: WNHNN, SYGVQD (reference sequence). This CDR3 contains 15 residues. The CDR3 spells CASSDSRRGNQPQHF. The CDR3 DNA reads as TGCGCCAGCAGTGACTCCAGGAGGGGCAATCAGCCCCAGCATTTT.

The genes are TRBV28 and TRBJ2-7, with D possibly TRBD2 on 7 matching bases. V was pared by 5 bases and J by 4 bases, with 12 bases between. The CDR3 sequence is 13 residues long. Germline assignment: CDR1 MDHEN and CDR2 SYDVKM. DNA for the CDR3: TGTGCCAGCAGTAAGGGGGAGGGATACGAGCAGTACTTC. Its protein is CASSKGEGYEQYF.

The CDR3 reads CASSFGVAVDEQYF. Here the CDR3 DNA reads TGTGCCAGCAGCTTCGGGGTTGCGGTCGACGAGCAGTACTTC. The rearrangement links TRBV7-2 to TRBJ2-7; tentatively, D is TRBD2 (5 bases). The CDR3 sequence is 14 residues long. Germline loops: CDR1 SGHTA, CDR2 FQGNSA. V was trimmed by 3 bases and J by 5 bases, leaving 14 bases between them. Complete variable domain (other parts from reference TRBV7-2 and TRBJ2-7): GAGVSQSPSNKVTEKGKDVELRCDPISGHTALYWYRQSLGQGLEFLIYFQGNSAPDKSGLPSDRFSAERTGGSVSTLTIQRTQQEDSAVYLCASSFGVAVDEQYFGPGTRLTVT.

The chain combines TRBV29-1 with TRBJ1-2; D remains ambiguous. Germline CDR1 reads SQVTM; CDR2 reads ANQGSEA. The CDR3 extends over 13 amino acids. Trimming removed 0 bases at V and 7 bases at J, with 12 bases between. The CDR3 DNA is TGCAGCGTTGAAGATCTTCGTGGATCTGGCTACACCTTC. This gives the protein CSVEDLRGSGYTF.

V is TRBV6-5 and J is TRBJ2-7; tentatively, D is TRBD1 (6 bases). V gave up 2 bases and J gave up 6 bases, with 20 bases separating them. CDR3 length: 16 residues. Germline lookup yields CDR1 MNHEY and CDR2 SVGAGI. CDR3 loop: CASSYGPPRTESEQYF. The CDR3 DNA follows: TGTGCCAGCAGTTACGGCCCCCCGAGGACAGAGAGCGAGCAGTACTTC.

The chain is built from TRBV5-1 and TRBJ2-1, with TRBD2 matching over 9 bases. This CDR3 has 15 residues. Germline CDR1 SGHRS, CDR2 YFSETQ. J lost 4 bases, V lost 0 bases, and 2 bases had no gene match. The CDR3 loop reads CASSLETSGYNEQFF. CDR3 nucleotide sequence: TGCGCCAGCAGCTTGGAGACTAGCGGATACAATGAGCAGTTCTTC. The full variable domain, in which reference TRBV5-1 and TRBJ2-1 provide the parts outside the CDR3, is KAGVTQTPRYLIKTRGQQVTLSCSPISGHRSVSWYQQTPGQGLQFLFEYFSETQRNKGNFPGRFSGRQFSNSRSEMNVSTLELGDSALYLCASSLETSGYNEQFFGPGTRLTVL.

V and J are TRBV11-2 and TRBJ1-3; D is perhaps TRBD1 (6 bases). V was clipped by 6 bases and J by 0 bases, with 12 bases between them. Germline V gives CDR1 SGHAT, CDR2 FQNNGV. The CDR3 is 15 residues long. CDR3 nucleotides: TGTGCCAGCAGGAAGACAGGCCTCTCTGGAAACACCATATATTTT. It encodes CASRKTGLSGNTIYF.

The J gene is TRBJ2-5, the V gene TRBV5-1, with D possibly TRBD1 on 6 matching bases. There are 14 residues in the CDR3. The V gene lost 3 bases and the J gene lost 2 bases, with 11 bases spanning the gap. Germline CDR1 SGHRS, CDR2 YFSETQ. The CDR3 region has the DNA TGCGCCAGCAGCTCCGGGACACTACAAGAGACCCAGTACTTC. Protein: CASSSGTLQETQYF.

The table lists this clone with a few counts. CDR3 nucleotides: TGTGCCAGCAGCTTAGGCGGGCTAGTAGTCACAGATACGCAGTATTTT. Amino acids: CASSLGGLVVTDTQYF. The genes are TRBV13 and TRBJ2-3; D not resolved. This CDR3 has 16 amino acids. The ends were cut back, 0 bases at V and 2 bases at J, with 12 bases in the middle. Germline V CDR1 and CDR2: PRHDT, FYEKMQ (reference sequence).

This clone was seen only once. This sequence joins TRBV19 and TRBJ2-2; 9 nucleotides line up with TRBD1. Germline V CDR1 and CDR2: LNHDA, SQIVND (reference sequence). With 5 bases clipped from V and 6 bases from J, the junction kept 4 bases outside the gene matches. CDR3 length equals 14 residues. The CDR3 coding sequence is TGTGCCAGTAGTCAGACAGGGGGGGCCGGGGAGCTGTTTTTT. Its protein is CASSQTGGAGELFF.